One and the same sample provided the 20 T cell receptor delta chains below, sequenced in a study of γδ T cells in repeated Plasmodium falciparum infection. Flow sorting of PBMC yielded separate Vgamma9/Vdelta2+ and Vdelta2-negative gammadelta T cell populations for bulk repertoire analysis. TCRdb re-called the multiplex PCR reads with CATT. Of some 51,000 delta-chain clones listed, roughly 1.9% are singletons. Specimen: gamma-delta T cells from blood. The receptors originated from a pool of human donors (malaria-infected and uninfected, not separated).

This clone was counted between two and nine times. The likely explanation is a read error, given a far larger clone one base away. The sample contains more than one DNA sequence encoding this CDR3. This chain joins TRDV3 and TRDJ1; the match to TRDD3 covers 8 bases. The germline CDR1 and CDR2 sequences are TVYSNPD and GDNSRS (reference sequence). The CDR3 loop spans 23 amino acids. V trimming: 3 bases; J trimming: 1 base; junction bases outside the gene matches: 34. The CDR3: CALDIHDVRRWGILWRFTDKLIF. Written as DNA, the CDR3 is TGTGCCTTAGATATTCACGACGTAAGGAGGTGGGGGATTCTTTGGAGGTTCACCGATAAACTCATCTTT.

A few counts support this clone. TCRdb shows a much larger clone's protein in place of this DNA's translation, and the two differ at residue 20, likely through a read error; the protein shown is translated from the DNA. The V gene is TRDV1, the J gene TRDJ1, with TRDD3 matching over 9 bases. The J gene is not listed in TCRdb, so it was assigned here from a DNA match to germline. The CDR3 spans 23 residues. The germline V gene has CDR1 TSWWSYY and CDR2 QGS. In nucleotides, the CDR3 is TGTGCTCTTGGGGAACAAGGGTATTCCTACGCTATACTGGGGGACCTGTACACCGATAGACTCATCTTT. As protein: CALGEQGYSYAILGDLYTDRLIF.

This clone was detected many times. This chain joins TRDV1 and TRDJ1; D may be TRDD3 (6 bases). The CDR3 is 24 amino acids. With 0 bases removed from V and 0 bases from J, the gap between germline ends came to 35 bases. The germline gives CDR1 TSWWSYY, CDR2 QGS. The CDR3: CALGELSLSGVWGLQTRYTDKLIF. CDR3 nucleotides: TGTGCTCTTGGGGAACTTTCGCTAAGCGGAGTTTGGGGGTTGCAAACACGGTACACCGATAAACTCATCTTT.

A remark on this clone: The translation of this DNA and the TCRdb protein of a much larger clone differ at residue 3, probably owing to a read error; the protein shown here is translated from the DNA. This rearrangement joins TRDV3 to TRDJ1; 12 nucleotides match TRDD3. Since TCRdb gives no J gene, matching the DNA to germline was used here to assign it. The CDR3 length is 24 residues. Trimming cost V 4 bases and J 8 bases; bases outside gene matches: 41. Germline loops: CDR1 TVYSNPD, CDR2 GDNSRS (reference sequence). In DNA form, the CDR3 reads TGTGCCTCTAAGGGGGGACCTTCCGCCGGTATAAAAACTCCCGTATACTGGGGGATACAAAAACTCATCTTT. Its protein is CASKGGPSAGIKTPVYWGIQKLIF.

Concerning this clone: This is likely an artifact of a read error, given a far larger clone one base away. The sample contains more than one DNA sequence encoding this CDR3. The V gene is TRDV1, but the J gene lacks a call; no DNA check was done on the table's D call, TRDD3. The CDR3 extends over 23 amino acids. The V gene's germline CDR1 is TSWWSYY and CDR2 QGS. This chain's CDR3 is CALGDPTPSRTGGYAGYTDKLIF. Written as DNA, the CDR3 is TGTGCTCTTGGGGACCCGACCCCATCCCGTACTGGGGGATACGCGGGGTACACCGATAAGCTCATCTTT.

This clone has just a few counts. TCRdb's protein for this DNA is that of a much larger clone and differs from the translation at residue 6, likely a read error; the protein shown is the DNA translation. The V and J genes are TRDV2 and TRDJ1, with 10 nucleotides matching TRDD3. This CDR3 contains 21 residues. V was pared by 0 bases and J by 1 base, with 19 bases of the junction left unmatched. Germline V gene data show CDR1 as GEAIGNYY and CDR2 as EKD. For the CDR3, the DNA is TGTGCCTGTGACACCGTCGGGCATACTGGGGGATCCTCCCACGCCACCGATAAACTCATCTTT. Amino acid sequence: CACDTVGHTGGSSHATDKLIF.

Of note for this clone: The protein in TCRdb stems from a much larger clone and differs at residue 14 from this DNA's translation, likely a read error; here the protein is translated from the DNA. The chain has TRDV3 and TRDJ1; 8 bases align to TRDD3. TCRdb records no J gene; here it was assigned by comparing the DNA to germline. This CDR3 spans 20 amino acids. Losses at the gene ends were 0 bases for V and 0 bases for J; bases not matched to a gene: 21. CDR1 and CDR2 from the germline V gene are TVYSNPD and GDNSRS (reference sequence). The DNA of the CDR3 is TGTGCCTTTAGTCCTCCTACCTTGACTGGGGGTAGACCGCACACCGATAAACTCATCTTT. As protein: CAFSPPTLTGGRPHTDKLIF.

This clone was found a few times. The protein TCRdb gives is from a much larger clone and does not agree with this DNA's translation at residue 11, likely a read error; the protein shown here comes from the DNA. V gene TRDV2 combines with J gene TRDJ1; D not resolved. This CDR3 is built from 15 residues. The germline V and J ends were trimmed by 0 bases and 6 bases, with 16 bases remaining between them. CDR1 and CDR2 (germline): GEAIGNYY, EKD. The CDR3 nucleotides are TGTGCCTGTGACACCCTAATACAAAGGACCTATAAACTCATCTTT. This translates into CACDTLIQRTYKLIF.

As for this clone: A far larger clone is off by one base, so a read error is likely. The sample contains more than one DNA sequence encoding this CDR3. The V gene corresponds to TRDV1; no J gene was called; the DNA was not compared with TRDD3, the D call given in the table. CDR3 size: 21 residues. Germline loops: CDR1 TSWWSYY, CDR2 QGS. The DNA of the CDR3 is TGTGCTCTTGGGGAACTAGGCTTCTCACCTTTTACTGGGGACAGATTGGGGAAGCTCATCTTT. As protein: CALGELGFSPFTGDRLGKLIF.

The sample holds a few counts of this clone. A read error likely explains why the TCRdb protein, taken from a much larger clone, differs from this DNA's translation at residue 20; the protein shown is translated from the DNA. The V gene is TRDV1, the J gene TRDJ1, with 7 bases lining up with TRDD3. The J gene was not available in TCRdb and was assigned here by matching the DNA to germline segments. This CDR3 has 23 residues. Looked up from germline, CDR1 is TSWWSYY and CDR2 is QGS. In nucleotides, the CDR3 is TGTGCTCTTGGGCTACCCTCAAAACTCCTTTTCCCCCACTGGGGTTGGTACACCGATGAACTCATCTTT. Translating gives CALGLPSKLLFPHWGWYTDELIF.

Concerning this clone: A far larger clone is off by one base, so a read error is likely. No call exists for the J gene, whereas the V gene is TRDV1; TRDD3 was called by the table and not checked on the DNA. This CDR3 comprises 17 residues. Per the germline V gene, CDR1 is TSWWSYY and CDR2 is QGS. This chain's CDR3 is CALGEFPVLGDNDKLIF. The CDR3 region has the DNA TGTGCTCTTGGGGAATTTCCCGTACTGGGGGATAACGATAAGCTCATCTTT.

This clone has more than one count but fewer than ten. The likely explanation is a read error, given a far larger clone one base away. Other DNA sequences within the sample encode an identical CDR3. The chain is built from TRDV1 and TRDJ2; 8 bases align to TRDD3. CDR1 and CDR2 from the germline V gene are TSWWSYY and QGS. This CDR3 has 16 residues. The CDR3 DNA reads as TGTGCTCTTGGAGAACGAGGGATACGTTTAGCAGCACAACTCTTCTTT. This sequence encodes CALGERGIRLAAQLFF.

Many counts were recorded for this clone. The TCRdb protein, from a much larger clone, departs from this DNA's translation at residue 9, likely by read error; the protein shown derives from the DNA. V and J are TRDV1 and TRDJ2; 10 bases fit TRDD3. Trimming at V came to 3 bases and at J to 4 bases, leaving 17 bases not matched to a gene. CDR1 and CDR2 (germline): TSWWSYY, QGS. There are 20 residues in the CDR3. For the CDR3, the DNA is TGTGCTCTTGGGGAGACCTTAACCGGTACTGGGGGATTAAGGACAGCACAACTCTTCTTT. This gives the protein CALGETLTGTGGLRTAQLFF.

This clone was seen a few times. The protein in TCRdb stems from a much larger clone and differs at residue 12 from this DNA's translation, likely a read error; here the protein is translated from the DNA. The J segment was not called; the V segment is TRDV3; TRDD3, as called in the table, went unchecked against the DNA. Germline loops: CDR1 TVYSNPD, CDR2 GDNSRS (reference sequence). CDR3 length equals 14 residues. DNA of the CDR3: TGTGCCTTTAAAGAGCCTGGGGGCTACGATAAACACATCTTT. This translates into CAFKEPGGYDKHIF.

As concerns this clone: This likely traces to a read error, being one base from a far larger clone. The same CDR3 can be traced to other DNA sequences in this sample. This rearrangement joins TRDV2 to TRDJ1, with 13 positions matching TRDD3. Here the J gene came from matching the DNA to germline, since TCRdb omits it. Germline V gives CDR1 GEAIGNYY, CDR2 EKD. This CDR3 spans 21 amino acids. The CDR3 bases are TGTGCCTCCCGACCGAAATACCTTTACTACTGGGGGATACGGGACACTGATAAACTCATCTTT. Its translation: CASRPKYLYYWGIRDTDKLIF.

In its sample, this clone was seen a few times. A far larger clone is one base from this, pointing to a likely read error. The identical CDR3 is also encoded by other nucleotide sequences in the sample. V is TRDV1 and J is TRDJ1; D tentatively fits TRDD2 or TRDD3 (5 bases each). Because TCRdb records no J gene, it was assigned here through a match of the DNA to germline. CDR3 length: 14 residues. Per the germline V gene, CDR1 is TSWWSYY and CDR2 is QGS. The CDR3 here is CALGPTGGVNKLIF. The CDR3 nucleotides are TGTGCCCTTGGACCTACCGGGGGTGTGAATAAACTCATCTTT.

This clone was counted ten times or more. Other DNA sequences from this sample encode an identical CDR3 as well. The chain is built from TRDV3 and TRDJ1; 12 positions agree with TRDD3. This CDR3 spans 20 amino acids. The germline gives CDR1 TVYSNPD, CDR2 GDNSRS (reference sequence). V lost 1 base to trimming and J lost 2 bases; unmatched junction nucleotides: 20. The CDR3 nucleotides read TGTGCCTTTAAGTCAGTCCTAGCCTGGGGGATACGGTTGTGGACCGATAAACTCATCTTT. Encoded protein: CAFKSVLAWGIRLWTDKLIF.

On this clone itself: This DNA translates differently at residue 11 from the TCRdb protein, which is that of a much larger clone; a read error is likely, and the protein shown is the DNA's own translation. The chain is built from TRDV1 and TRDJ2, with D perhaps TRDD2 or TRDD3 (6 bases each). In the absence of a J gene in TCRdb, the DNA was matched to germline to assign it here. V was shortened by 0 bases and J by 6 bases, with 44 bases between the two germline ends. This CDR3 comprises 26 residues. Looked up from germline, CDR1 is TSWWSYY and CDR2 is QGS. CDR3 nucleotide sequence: TGTGCTCTTGGGGAACTAATATCACGCTGGGATAGAGTATACCTCCTACCCCCGCTTCGGGCAGCACAACTCTTCTTT. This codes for CALGELISRWDRVYLLPPLRAAQLFF.

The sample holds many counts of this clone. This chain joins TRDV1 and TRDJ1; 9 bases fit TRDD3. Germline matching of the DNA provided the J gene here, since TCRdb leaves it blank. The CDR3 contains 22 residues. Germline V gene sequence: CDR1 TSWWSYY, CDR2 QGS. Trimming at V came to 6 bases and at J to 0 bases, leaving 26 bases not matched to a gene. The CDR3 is CALGFLPFSTGGHPPYTDKLIF. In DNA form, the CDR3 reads TGTGCTCTTGGATTCCTTCCTTTTAGTACTGGGGGACACCCGCCGTACACCGATAAACTCATCTTT.

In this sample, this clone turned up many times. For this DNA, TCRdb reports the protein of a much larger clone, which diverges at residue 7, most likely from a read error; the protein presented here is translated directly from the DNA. The CDR3 protein is CALAWPPSPYWGILPTDKLIF. As DNA, the CDR3 is TGTGCCTTAGCTTGGCCTCCCTCCCCGTACTGGGGGATCCTTCCTACCGATAAACTCATCTTT. The rearrangement uses TRDV3 and TRDJ1; 10 bases align to TRDD3. No J gene is reported in TCRdb; it was inferred here by comparing the DNA with germline. Germline V gene sequence: CDR1 TVYSNPD, CDR2 GDNSRS (reference sequence). This CDR3 contains 21 residues. The V and J ends lost 3 bases and 2 bases, in that order; junction bases with no gene match: 27.